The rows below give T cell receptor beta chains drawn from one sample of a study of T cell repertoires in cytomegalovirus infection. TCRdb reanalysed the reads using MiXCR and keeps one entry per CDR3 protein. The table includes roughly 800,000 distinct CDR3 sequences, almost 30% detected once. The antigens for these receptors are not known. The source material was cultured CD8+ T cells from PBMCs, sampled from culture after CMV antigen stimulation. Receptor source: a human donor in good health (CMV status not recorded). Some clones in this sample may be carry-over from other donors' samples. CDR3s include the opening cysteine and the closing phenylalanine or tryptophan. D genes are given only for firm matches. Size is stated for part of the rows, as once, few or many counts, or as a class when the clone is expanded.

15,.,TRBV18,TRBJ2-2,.,TGTGCCAGCTCACCGTCGCCTAGCTTCAACGGGGAGCTGTTTTTT,CASSPSPSFNGELFF
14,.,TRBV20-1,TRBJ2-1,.,TGCAGTGCTCCAACTAGGACTCTATACAATGAGCAGTTCTTC,CSAPTRTLYNEQFF
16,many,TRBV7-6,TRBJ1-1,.,TGTGCCAGCAGCCACACATCGACACAAATGAACACTGAAGCTTTCTTT,CASSHTSTQMNTEAFF
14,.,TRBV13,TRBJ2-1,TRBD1,TGTGCCAGCAGCCCAACGGGCAGGGGGAATGAGCAGTTCTTC,CASSPTGRGNEQFF
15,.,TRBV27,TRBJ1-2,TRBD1,TGTGCCAGCAGTTTACAGGGGGCGCGGGACTATGGCTACACCTTC,CASSLQGARDYGYTF
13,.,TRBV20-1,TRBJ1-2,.,TGCAGTGCTAGACGCCGGGGTCTTTATGGCTACACCTTC,CSARRRGLYGYTF
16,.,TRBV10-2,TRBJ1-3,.,TGCGCCAGCAGTGAGACGGCGAGTCTCGGTGGAAACACCATATATTTT,CASSETASLGGNTIYF
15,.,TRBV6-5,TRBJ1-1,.,TGTGCCAGCAGTCCGGAGCTTGGGCGAAAAACTGAAGCTTTCTTT,CASSPELGRKTEAFF
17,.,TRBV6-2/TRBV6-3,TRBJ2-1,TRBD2,TGTGCCAGCAGTCCCCGACCCGGGAGGGGGGCCTACGGTGAGCAGTTCTTC,CASSPRPGRGAYGEQFF
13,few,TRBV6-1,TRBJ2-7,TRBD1,TGTGCCAGCACCGGGACAGGGACCCACGAGCAGTACTTC,CASTGTGTHEQYF
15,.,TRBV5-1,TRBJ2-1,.,TGCGCCAGCGGTCTCAGGGGGGCCTCCTACAATGAGCAGTTCTTC,CASGLRGASYNEQFF
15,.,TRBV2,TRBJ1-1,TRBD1,TGTGCCAGCAGTGCGCAGGGGGCGAGGGGTACTGAAGCTTTCTTT,CASSAQGARGTEAFF
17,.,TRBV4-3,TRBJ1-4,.,TGCGCCAGCAGCCAAGATCCGGGGGCGCGTGCTAATGAAAAACTGTTTTTT,CASSQDPGARANEKLFF
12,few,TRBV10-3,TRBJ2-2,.,TGTGCCACCTGGGGGGACACCGGGGAGCTGTTTTTT,CATWGDTGELFF
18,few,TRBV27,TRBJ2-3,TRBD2,TGTGCCAGCAGTTTCTCCGGGACTAGCGATTACCGCACAGATACGCAGTATTTT,CASSFSGTSDYRTDTQYF
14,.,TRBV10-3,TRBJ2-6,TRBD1,TGTGCCACACAGGGGAAGGACGGGGCCAACGTCCTGACTTTC,CATQGKDGANVLTF
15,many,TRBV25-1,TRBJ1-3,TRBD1,TGTGCCAGCAGTCACCGGGACAGGGCTGGAAACACCATATATTTT,CASSHRDRAGNTIYF
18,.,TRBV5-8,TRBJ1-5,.,TGTGCCAGCAGCTTTTCCCTAAGTAAGGGCTATAGCAATCAGCCCCAGCATTTT,CASSFSLSKGYSNQPQHF
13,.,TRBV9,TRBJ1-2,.,TGTGCCAGCAGCGGCAAGGATCCCTATGGCTACACCTTC,CASSGKDPYGYTF
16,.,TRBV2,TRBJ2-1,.,TGTGCCAGCAGTGATGCATCATCCGGGATCTACAATGAGCAGTTCTTC,CASSDASSGIYNEQFF
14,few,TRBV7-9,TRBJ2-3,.,TGTGCCAGCAGGCCGGGGGGCTGGACAGATACGCAGTATTTT,CASRPGGWTDTQYF
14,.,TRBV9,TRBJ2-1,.,TGTGCCAGCAGCGCCGACAATTCGAGAAATGAGCAGTTCTTC,CASSADNSRNEQFF
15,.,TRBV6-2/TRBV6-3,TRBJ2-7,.,TGTGCCAGCAGGGAATGGGACGCGACCCACTACGAGCAGTACTTC,CASREWDATHYEQYF
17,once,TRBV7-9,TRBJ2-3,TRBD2,TGTGCCAGCAGCCTACCCTCTAGCGGGGGACCCACAGATACGCAGTATTTT,CASSLPSSGGPTDTQYF
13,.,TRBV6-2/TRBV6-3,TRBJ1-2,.,TGTGCCAGCAGTTACTCAACTCGGCGGGGCTACACCTTC,CASSYSTRRGYTF
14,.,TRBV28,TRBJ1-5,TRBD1,TGTGCCAGCAGTTTAAGGGGGCTAAATCAGCCCCAGCATTTT,CASSLRGLNQPQHF
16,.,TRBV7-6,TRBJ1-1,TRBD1,TGTGCCAGCAGCTTAAGGACAGGGGGCGCGGGCACTGAAGCTTTCTTT,CASSLRTGGAGTEAFF
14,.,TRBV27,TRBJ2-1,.,TGTGCCAGCAGTTCCGGTCTCGCCTACAATGAGCAGTTCTTC,CASSSGLAYNEQFF
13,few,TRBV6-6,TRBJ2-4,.,TGTGCCAGCAGTTCGGACGGAAAAAACATTCAGTACTTC,CASSSDGKNIQYF
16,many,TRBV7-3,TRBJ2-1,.,TGTGCCAGCAGCTTATATGTGTCACCTACCTACAATGAGCAGTTCTTC,CASSLYVSPTYNEQFF
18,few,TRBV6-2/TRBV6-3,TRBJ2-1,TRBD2,TGTGCCAGCAGTTACTCGCTTAGCGGGTTGAGCTCCTACAATGAGCAGTTCTTC,CASSYSLSGLSSYNEQFF
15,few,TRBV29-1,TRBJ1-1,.,TGCAGCATCCCCGGCTTCTTAAAGGAGAACACTGAAGCTTTCTTT,CSIPGFLKENTEAFF
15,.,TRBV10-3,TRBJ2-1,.,TGTGCCATCAGTGAAAAGCGGGCTTCCTACAATGAGCAGTTCTTC,CAISEKRASYNEQFF
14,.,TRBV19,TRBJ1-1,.,TGTGCCAGTAGGCGAACAGGGACGGGCACTGAAGCTTTCTTT,CASRRTGTGTEAFF
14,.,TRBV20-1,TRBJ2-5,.,TGCAGTGCACCCCGACAGGCATCAAGGGAGACCCAGTACTTC,CSAPRQASRETQYF
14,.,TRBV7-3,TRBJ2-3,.,TGTGCCAGCAGCTTAGTGGATCACACAGATACGCAGTATTTT,CASSLVDHTDTQYF
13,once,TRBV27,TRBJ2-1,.,TGTGCCAGCAGTTTTGGACCCTTTAATGAGCAGTTCTTC,CASSFGPFNEQFF
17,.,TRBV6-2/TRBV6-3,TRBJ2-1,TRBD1,TGTGCCAGCAGTTACTGGGTGACAGGGCAGATCTACAATGAGCAGTTCTTC,CASSYWVTGQIYNEQFF
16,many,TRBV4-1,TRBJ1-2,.,TGCGCCAGCAGCCAGGACGTGGTGGAGGATGGCTATGGCTACACCTTC,CASSQDVVEDGYGYTF
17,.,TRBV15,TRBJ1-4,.,TGTGCCACCAGCAGAAACCGGGAACCCGCAAGACAGGAAAAACTGTTTTTT,CATSRNREPARQEKLFF
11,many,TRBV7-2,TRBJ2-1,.,TGTGCCAGCAGAGGATACAATGAGCAGTTCTTC,CASRGYNEQFF
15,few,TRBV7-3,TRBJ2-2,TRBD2,TGTGCCAGCAGCTTGCGGGGGGCAAGCACCGGGGAGCTGTTTTTT,CASSLRGASTGELFF
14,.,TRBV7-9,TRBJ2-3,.,TGTGCCAGCAGCACCCCACCCCCCACAGATACGCAGTATTTT,CASSTPPPTDTQYF
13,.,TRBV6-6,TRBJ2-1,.,TGTGCCAGCACCAAGGGGACAACCAATGAGCAGTTCTTC,CASTKGTTNEQFF
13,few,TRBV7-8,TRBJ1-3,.,TGTGCCAGCATCGGGATAGCTGGAAACACCATATATTTT,CASIGIAGNTIYF
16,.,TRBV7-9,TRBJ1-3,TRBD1,TGTGCCAGCAGTTCGCGGACAGGGAGTCGTGGAAACACCATATATTTT,CASSSRTGSRGNTIYF
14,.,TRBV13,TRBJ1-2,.,TGTGCCAGCAGCTTTACGTACCAGGGAAATGGCTACACCTTC,CASSFTYQGNGYTF
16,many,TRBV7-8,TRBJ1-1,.,TGTGCCAGCAGCTTAGATTTAGGTGGTCTTCGGGGTGAAGCTTTCTTT,CASSLDLGGLRGEAFF
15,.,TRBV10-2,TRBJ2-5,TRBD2,TGCGCCAGCAGTGATTTAGCGGGTGAGGAGGAGACCCAGTACTTC,CASSDLAGEEETQYF
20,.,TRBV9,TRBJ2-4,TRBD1,TGTGCCAGCAGCGACAACCCGGGACAGGGCCTAAGTGGGGCCAAAAACATTCAGTACTTC,CASSDNPGQGLSGAKNIQYF
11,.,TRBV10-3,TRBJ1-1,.,TGTGCCACCAAGGGTGACACTGAAGCTTTCTTT,CATKGDTEAFF